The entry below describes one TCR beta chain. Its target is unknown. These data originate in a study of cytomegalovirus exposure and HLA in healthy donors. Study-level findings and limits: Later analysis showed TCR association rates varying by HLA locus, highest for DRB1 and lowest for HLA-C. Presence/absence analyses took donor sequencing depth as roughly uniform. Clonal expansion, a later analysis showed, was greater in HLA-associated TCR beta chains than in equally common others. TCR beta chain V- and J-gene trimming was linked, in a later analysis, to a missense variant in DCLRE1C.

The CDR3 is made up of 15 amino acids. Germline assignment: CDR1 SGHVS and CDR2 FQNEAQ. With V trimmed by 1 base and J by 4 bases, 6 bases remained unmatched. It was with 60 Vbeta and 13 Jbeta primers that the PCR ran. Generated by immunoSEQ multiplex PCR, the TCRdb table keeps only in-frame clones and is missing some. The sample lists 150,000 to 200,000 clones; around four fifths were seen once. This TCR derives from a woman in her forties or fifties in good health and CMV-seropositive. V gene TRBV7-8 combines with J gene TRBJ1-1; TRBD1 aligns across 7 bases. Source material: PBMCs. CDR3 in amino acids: CASSLVAGTATEAFF. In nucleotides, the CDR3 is TGTGCCAGCAGCTTAGTTGCCGGGACAGCCACTGAAGCTTTCTTT.